The entry that follows covers one T cell receptor beta chain sequence. The V gene's germline CDR1 is SGHVS and CDR2 FNYEAQ. Trimming removed 5 bases at V and 0 bases at J, with 13 bases between. There are 15 residues in the CDR3. The data were taken from a study of OX40 agonist ivuxolimab in advanced cancers. Turning to the study itself: Patients receiving dose escalation had hepatocellular carcinoma, melanoma, renal cell or head and neck cancer.

Sequencing used immunoSEQ multiplex PCR; TCRdb keeps in-frame clones, though not all of them. Of around 91,000 clones listed, roughly 89% are singletons. Patients had blood sampled at baseline and again on cycle 4 day 1 and cycle 7 day 1. The receptor was isolated from an adult with an advanced solid tumor such as melanoma, head and neck, liver or kidney cancer. Sequencing was performed on CD4+ or CD8+ T cells sorted from blood, taken in a trial of the OX40 agonist ivuxolimab. V usage is TRBV7-6 and J usage is TRBJ1-2; no definite D call. CDR3 in DNA: TGTGCCAGCAGCCAAGAGCTCCACTCTAACTATGGCTACACCTTC. As protein: CASSQELHSNYGYTF.